These T cell receptor beta chains were read from a single sample in a study of blood T cell repertoires in COVID-19. Sequenced by immunoSEQ multiplex PCR; TCRdb stores in-frame clones only, minus some. The repertoire holds 170,000 or so clones, with over 75% as singletons. Sequenced material: peripheral blood. These receptors were collected from a man aged 65 to 85 with active or convalescent COVID-19. CDR3s include the opening cysteine and the closing phenylalanine or tryptophan. The D gene is left open where the match is weak. A clone size is listed for some rows: how often the clone was seen (once, few, many), or a class if it is expanded.

TRBV4-2	.	.	TRBJ1-2	CASSQDRVNYGYTF	TGTGCCAGCAGCCAAGACAGGGTTAACTATGGCTACACCTTC
TRBV11-2	.	.	TRBJ2-7	CASSLVNDIREQYF	TGTGCCAGCAGCTTAGTCAATGACATCCGCGAGCAGTACTTC
TRBV6-1	.	.	TRBJ1-5	CASSEGGSPGQPQHF	TGTGCCAGCAGCGAAGGAGGTAGTCCCGGTCAGCCCCAGCATTTT
TRBV24-1	.	.	TRBJ2-1	CATSDYRANEQFF	TGTGCCACCAGTGATTACAGGGCTAATGAGCAGTTCTTC
TRBV7-2	.	.	TRBJ1-3	CASSSARGDTIYF	TGTGCCAGCAGCTCTGCCCGGGGGGACACCATATATTTT
TRBV4-3	.	.	TRBJ1-2	CASSQDAKGNYGYTF	TGCGCCAGCAGCCAAGATGCGAAGGGGAACTATGGCTACACCTTC
TRBV7-8	TRBD1	.	TRBJ2-7	CASSFGGTGGYEQYF	TGTGCCAGCAGCTTCGGTGGGACAGGGGGATACGAGCAGTACTTC
TRBV14	TRBD2	.	TRBJ2-2	CASSRRLAGDTGELFF	TGTGCCAGCAGCCGACGACTAGCGGGGGACACCGGGGAGCTGTTTTTT
TRBV12-3/TRBV12-4	.	.	TRBJ1-2	CASSLGLYGYTF	TGTGCCAGCAGTTTAGGACTGTATGGCTACACCTTC
TRBV6-1	.	once	TRBJ1-5	CASSEMRVADQPQHF	TGTGCCAGCAGTGAAATGAGGGTGGCGGATCAGCCCCAGCATTTT
TRBV6-5	TRBD1	.	TRBJ2-7	CASSGTGTLEQYF	TGTGCCAGCTCCGGGACAGGCACGCTCGAGCAGTACTTC
TRBV30	.	.	TRBJ1-2	CAWSAIRQAYYGYTF	TGTGCCTGGAGTGCCATCCGACAGGCTTACTATGGCTACACCTTC
TRBV10-1	TRBD2	.	TRBJ2-3	CASSEASGRGDTQYF	TGCGCCAGCAGTGAGGCTAGCGGGAGGGGGGATACGCAGTATTTT
TRBV5-1	.	.	TRBJ1-2	CASSVQGGDGYTF	TGCGCCAGCAGCGTGCAGGGCGGAGATGGCTACACCTTC
TRBV3-1/TRBV3-2	TRBD2	.	TRBJ2-7	CASSQELALAGYEQYF	TGTGCCAGCAGCCAAGAGTTAGCACTAGCGGGCTACGAGCAGTACTTC
TRBV25-1	TRBD1	.	TRBJ2-7	CASSTNSGTGYEQYF	TGTGCCAGCAGTACAAATTCCGGGACAGGCTACGAGCAGTACTTC
TRBV11-2	.	few	TRBJ1-5	CASSLPFEGNQPQHF	TGTGCCAGCAGCTTACCATTTGAGGGCAATCAGCCCCAGCATTTT
TRBV20-1	TRBD2	.	TRBJ2-1	CSASLSGRNSYNEQFF	TGCAGTGCTAGTCTTAGCGGGAGAAACTCCTACAATGAGCAGTTCTTC
TRBV7-2	.	.	TRBJ2-2	CASSLGGANTGELFF	TGTGCCAGCAGCTTAGGGGGCGCGAACACCGGGGAGCTGTTTTTT
TRBV28	.	.	TRBJ2-7	CASTQQGNEQYF	TGTGCCAGCACGCAGCAGGGAAACGAGCAGTACTTC
TRBV5-1	.	.	TRBJ1-6	CASSPLAGAGNSPLHF	TGCGCCAGCAGCCCATTGGCGGGGGCTGGGAATTCACCCCTCCACTTT
TRBV12-3/TRBV12-4	.	few	TRBJ1-3	CASSLRLENTIYF	TGTGCCAGCAGCCTCCGATTAGAAAACACCATATATTTT
TRBV5-1	TRBD2	.	TRBJ2-7	CASSLGGTSSYEQYF	TGCGCCAGCAGCTTGGGCGGGACTAGCTCCTACGAGCAGTACTTC
TRBV18	TRBD2	.	TRBJ2-1	CASSPLAGVYNEQFF	TGTGCCAGCTCACCTCTAGCGGGGGTTTACAATGAGCAGTTCTTC
TRBV29-1	.	.	TRBJ1-1	CSAVPGQYERTEAFF	TGCAGCGCCGTCCCCGGACAGTATGAACGCACTGAAGCTTTCTTT
TRBV30	.	.	TRBJ2-3	CALAVQGGTDTQYF	TGTGCCCTAGCGGTACAGGGGGGGACAGATACGCAGTATTTT
TRBV6-5	TRBD2	.	TRBJ2-1	CASSYPPASGSNEQFF	TGTGCCAGCAGTTACCCCCCGGCTAGCGGGAGCAATGAGCAGTTCTTC
TRBV4-2	.	once	TRBJ1-6	CASSQDRNNSPLHF	TGTGCCAGCAGCCAAGACAGGAATAATTCACCCCTCCACTTT
TRBV5-6	.	.	TRBJ1-1	CASSFYLNTEAFF	TGTGCCAGCAGCTTCTACCTAAACACTGAAGCTTTCTTT
TRBV7-2	.	.	TRBJ2-1	CASSPPGGSSYNEQFF	TGTGCCAGCAGCCCTCCAGGGGGGAGCTCCTACAATGAGCAGTTCTTC
TRBV19	.	few	TRBJ1-5	CASQMGRVYSNQPQHF	TGTGCCAGTCAAATGGGCAGGGTCTATAGCAATCAGCCCCAGCATTTT
TRBV7-3	.	.	TRBJ2-3	CASSPGRTDTQYF	TGTGCCAGCAGCCCGGGGAGGACAGATACGCAGTATTTT
TRBV6-5	.	.	TRBJ2-7	CASSDGQSYEQYF	TGTGCCAGCAGCGATGGACAAAGCTACGAGCAGTACTTC
TRBV6-2/TRBV6-3	TRBD2	.	TRBJ2-7	CASSYAAGGAFEQYF	TGTGCCAGCAGTTACGCGGCGGGAGGGGCCTTCGAGCAGTACTTC
TRBV4-1	.	.	TRBJ1-1	CASSQLATVNTEAFF	TGCGCCAGCAGCCAACTGGCGACTGTGAACACTGAAGCTTTCTTT